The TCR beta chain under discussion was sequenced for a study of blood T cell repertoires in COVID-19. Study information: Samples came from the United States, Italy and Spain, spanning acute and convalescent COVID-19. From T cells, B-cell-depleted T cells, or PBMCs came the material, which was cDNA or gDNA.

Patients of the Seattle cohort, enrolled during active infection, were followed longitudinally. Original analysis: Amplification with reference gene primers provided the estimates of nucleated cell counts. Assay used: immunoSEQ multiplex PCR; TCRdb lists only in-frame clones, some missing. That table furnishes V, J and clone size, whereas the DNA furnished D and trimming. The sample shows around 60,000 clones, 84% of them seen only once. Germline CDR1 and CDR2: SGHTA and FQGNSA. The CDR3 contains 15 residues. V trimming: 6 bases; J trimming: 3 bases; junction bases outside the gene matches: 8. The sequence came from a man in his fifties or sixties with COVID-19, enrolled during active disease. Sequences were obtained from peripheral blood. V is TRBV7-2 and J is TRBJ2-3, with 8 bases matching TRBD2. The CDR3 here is CASSSGGPGTDTQYF. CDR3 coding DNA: TGTGCCAGCAGTTCGGGGGGGCCCGGGACAGATACGCAGTATTTT.